Reported below is one T cell receptor beta chain. CDR1 is SGHNT, CDR2 YYREEE, per germline (reference sequence). Trimming removed 10 bases from V and 2 bases from J, with 16 bases in between. The CDR3 is 14 residues long. Clones were sequenced by immunoSEQ multiplex PCR, and TCRdb holds only the in-frame ones, with some missing. This sample yields some 33,000 clones, of which 90% to 95% are seen a single time; 0.19% belongs to the top ten. The sample is drawn from a study of monozygotic twins with cystic fibrosis. Sequencing was done on a sample of blood. This TCR was recovered from a boy younger than 10 with cystic fibrosis. V usage is TRBV5-4 and J usage is TRBJ2-1, with D perhaps matching TRBD2 (7 bases). The DNA of the CDR3 is TGTGCCGAGGGGGGGCCTGCCGCCTACAATGAGCAGTTCTTC. Protein product: CAEGGPAAYNEQFF.